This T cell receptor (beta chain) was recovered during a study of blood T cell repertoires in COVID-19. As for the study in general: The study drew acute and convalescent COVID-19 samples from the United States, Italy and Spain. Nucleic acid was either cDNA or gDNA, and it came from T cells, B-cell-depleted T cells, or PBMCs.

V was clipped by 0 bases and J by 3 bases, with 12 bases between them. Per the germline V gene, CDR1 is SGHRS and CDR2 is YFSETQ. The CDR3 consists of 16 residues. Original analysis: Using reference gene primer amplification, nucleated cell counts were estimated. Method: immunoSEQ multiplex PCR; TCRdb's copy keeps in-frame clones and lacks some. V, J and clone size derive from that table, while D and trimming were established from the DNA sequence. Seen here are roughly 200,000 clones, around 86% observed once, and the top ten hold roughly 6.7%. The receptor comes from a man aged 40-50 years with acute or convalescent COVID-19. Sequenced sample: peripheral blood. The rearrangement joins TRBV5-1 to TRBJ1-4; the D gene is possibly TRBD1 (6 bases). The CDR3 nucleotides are TGCGCCAGCAGCTTGGCCCAACAGGGAGCTAATGAAAAACTGTTTTTT. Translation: CASSLAQQGANEKLFF.